Reported below is one T cell receptor beta chain. There is no known antigen for this receptor. No base quality information exists; no much larger clone differs at one position. The data belong to a study of T cell responses to AZD1222 COVID-19 vaccine (TCRdb year 2021). With regard to the full study: TCR sequencing was performed for 230 to 250 trial participants, of whom around 200 were given two doses of AZD1222 and around 25 were given two doses of MenACWY control vaccine. Trial participants were enrolled by age into 18-55, 56-69 and 70-plus year subgroups, with approximately 150, 28 and 58 TCR-sequenced participants respectively.

The CDR3 regions of human TCRbeta chains were subjected to immunosequencing. The study's own analysis went as follows. TCRs in the repertoires were compared against a reference library of SARS-CoV-2-specific TCRs that had been generated with the MIRA antigen-specificity platform. Breadth meant the fraction of unique TCRs that were SARS-CoV-2-associated, whereas depth meant the fraction of total T cells that were SARS-CoV-2-associated. Using the MIRA data, each spike-specific TCR was assigned both to the spike region to which the TCR was reactive and to a CD4 or CD8 class. Log10-transformed breadth and depth values were compared by one-way ANOVA with Sidak's multiple comparisons tests. The clones in this table, taken by TCRdb from immuneACCESS, are in-frame only. Not every clone is retained; where verified, under half of the shortfall comes from an unresolved V gene, and the cause of the rest is unknown. V, J and clone size were drawn from that table, and D and trimming were deduced from the DNA. The sample records 150,000 to 200,000 clones, 75% to 90% of which are singletons. Jointly, the top ten make up approximately 4% of the sample.

The time point label, as the study defines it: about 28 days (+/-7) after the second vaccine dose. Interpreted using the paper, the treatment or condition label stands for: meningococcal conjugate vaccine given as trial control. Vaccinee samples were obtained from the UK trials COV001 and COV002, which included a single-blind randomized controlled phase 2/3 trial of AZD1222 (ChAdOx1 nCoV-19) in healthy adults. Trial participant PBMC samples were collected at day 0 and day 28 after the second dose for TCRbeta chain sequencing. The study at large found these results: Most participants were white British and females outnumbered males, and the authors suggested that clonal diversity may have been underestimated. The 56-69-year group was small, and its depth increase did not reach significance, likely because of low power. No day 14 peak-response samples were available, so repertoires were characterized only after the peak T cell response. Spike-specific TCR breadth and depth rose significantly after two AZD1222 doses compared with day 0 and with MenACWY recipients. Reportedly, almost half of the unique spike-specific TCRs recognized epitopes lying outside the regions that are mutated in the B.1.351 and B.1.1.7 variants. Conclusions about previously exposed vaccinees were limited because only six or seven AZD1222 recipients were SARS-CoV-2 seropositive at baseline. The vaccine-associated CD4 TCRs covered the entire spike protein, and the dominant responses fell in regions 160-218 and 743-854.

Sequenced material: peripheral blood, taken 28 days after the second dose of the MenACWY control vaccine. The source of this sequence is an adult who received the MenACWY meningococcal vaccine as a control.

The DNA is TGTGCCAGCAAACGAAGGGGTTATAATTCACCCCTCCACTTT. The resulting protein is CASKRRGYNSPLHF. Recombination connected TRBV25-1 to TRBJ1-6; the D gene is perhaps TRBD1, from 5 matching bases. Including the terminal cysteine and phenylalanine, the CDR3 comprises 14 residues. CDR3 DNA is the only sequence kept; it has 42 bases, read in frame from the first base. The V and J ends are trimmed by 7 bases and 4 bases, leaving 11 bases between them. The germline V gene specifies MGHDK as CDR1 and SYGVNS as CDR2.